One sample yielded the 22 T cell receptor beta chains listed below, sequenced in a study of shared clonotypes between healthy human individuals. Repertoires were generated with immunoSEQ multiplex PCR, while TCRdb's copy carries only in-frame clones and drops some. In the table there are around 1.9 million clones, roughly 95% of which are singletons. Cells designated naive CD8 were CD45RO-negative and were positively selected for CCR7, with terminally differentiated effector memory CD45RA+ cells excluded. Material: naive CD8+ T cells from PBMCs. The receptors were sampled from a man younger than 35 in good health. Some clones in this sample may be carry-over from other donors' samples.

The gene calls are TRBV4-1 and TRBJ2-1; 7 positions match TRBD2. The CDR3 loop spans 18 amino acids. Germline V gene lookup returns CDR1 MGHRA and CDR2 YSYEKL. V was pared by 2 bases and J by 5 bases, with 15 bases of the junction left unmatched. The CDR3, as DNA: TGCGCCAGCAGCCAATGGGAGGCGGGAGAAGGGAAGGACAATGAGCAGTTCTTC. Translated: CASSQWEAGEGKDNEQFF.

The chain is built from TRBV27 and TRBJ2-7; tentatively, D is TRBD1 (6 bases). Per the germline V gene, CDR1 is MNHEY and CDR2 is SMNVEV (reference sequence). The CDR3 contains 12 residues. The germline V and J ends were trimmed by 6 bases and 3 bases, with 9 bases remaining between them. Here the CDR3 reads CASSTGNYEQYF. The DNA of the CDR3 is TGTGCCAGCAGCACAGGGAACTACGAGCAGTACTTC.

This clone is a singleton in its sample. The chain is built from TRBV19 and TRBJ2-5; D could derive from TRBD1 or TRBD2 (5 bases each). Germline loops: CDR1 LNHDA, CDR2 SQIVND (reference sequence). The CDR3 sequence is 13 residues long. V was shortened by 6 bases and J by 4 bases, with 12 bases between the two germline ends. The DNA for the CDR3 is TGTGCCAGTAGCAGGGAGATGCGAGAGACCCAGTACTTC. Amino acids: CASSREMRETQYF.

This chain links TRBV7-9 with TRBJ2-1; 7 bases match TRBD1. This CDR3 spans 15 amino acids. Germline V gene data show CDR1 as SEHNR and CDR2 as FQNEAQ (reference sequence). The V gene end was trimmed by 5 bases and the J gene end by 4 bases; junction bases not matched to a gene: 8. DNA of the CDR3: TGTGCCAGCAGCCAGGGGGAACGGGTGTACAATGAGCAGTTCTTC. Translation: CASSQGERVYNEQFF.

V is TRBV7-3 and J is TRBJ1-1; 7 nucleotides agree with TRBD1. The CDR3 consists of 15 residues. Trimming cost V 0 bases and J 4 bases; bases outside gene matches: 5. The germline V gene encodes CDR1 SGHTA and CDR2 FQGTGA. Written as DNA, the CDR3 is TGTGCCAGCAGCTTAACAGGGGGCCAGGGCACTGAAGCTTTCTTT. Encoded protein: CASSLTGGQGTEAFF. Full variable domain (outside the CDR3, taken from reference TRBV7-3 and TRBJ1-1): GAGVSQTPSNKVTEKGKYVELRCDPISGHTALYWYRQSLGQGPEFLIYFQGTGAADDSGLPNDRFFAVRPEGSVSTLKIQRTERGDSAVYLCASSLTGGQGTEAFFGQGTRLTVV.

V usage is TRBV5-4 and J usage is TRBJ2-1; a possible D gene is TRBD1 (6 bases). Germline assignment: CDR1 SGHNT and CDR2 YYREEE (reference sequence). V was clipped by 4 bases and J by 3 bases, with 8 bases between them. The CDR3 contains 13 residues. CDR3 sequence: CASSVGHYNEQFF. The CDR3 DNA is TGTGCCAGCAGCGTGGGACACTACAATGAGCAGTTCTTC. The whole variable domain, remainder taken from reference TRBV5-4 and TRBJ2-1, is ETGVTQSPTHLIKTRGQQVTLRCSSQSGHNTVSWYQQALGQGPQFIFQYYREEENGRGNFPPRFSGLQFPNYSSELNVNALELDDSALYLCASSVGHYNEQFFGPGTRLTVL.

This chain joins TRBV4-3 and TRBJ1-1; maybe TRBD1 (5 bases). The V and J ends lost 0 bases and 1 base respectively, with 15 bases between them. This CDR3 has 17 residues. The germline gives CDR1 LGHNA, CDR2 YSLEER. The DNA of the CDR3 is TGCGCCAGCAGCCAAGATCTGGGGGGGTGGGCGAACACTGAAGCTTTCTTT. Amino acids: CASSQDLGGWANTEAFF.

This clone has a single count. The V gene is TRBV9, the J gene TRBJ2-7; D call uncertain. Germline V gives CDR1 SGDLS, CDR2 YYNGEE. The CDR3 has 14 residues. V shed 4 bases and J shed 2 bases, with 13 bases lying between them. The CDR3 loop is CASSPTAYTYEQYF. The CDR3, as DNA: TGTGCCAGCAGCCCGACCGCATATACCTACGAGCAGTACTTC.

Turning to this clone: Other DNA sequences of this sample code for an identical CDR3. V is TRBV4-1 and J is TRBJ1-1; no firm D call. V shed 1 base and J shed 4 bases, with 10 bases lying between them. From germline, CDR1 is MGHRA and CDR2 YSYEKL. This CDR3 contains 14 residues. The CDR3: CASSQVGEGTEAFF. CDR3 nucleotide sequence: TGCGCCAGCAGCCAAGTAGGAGAGGGCACTGAAGCTTTCTTT.

This clone was seen only once. The J gene is TRBJ2-1, the V gene TRBV6-5; unclear D gene. Between the trimmed V and J ends, which lost 2 bases and 9 bases, there was a span of 14 bases. Germline V CDR1 and CDR2: MNHEY, SVGAGI. The CDR3 runs to 14 residues. This chain's CDR3 is CASSYVRAPGEQFF. The CDR3 nucleotides read TGTGCCAGCAGTTACGTCCGGGCCCCTGGTGAGCAGTTCTTC.

The J gene is TRBJ1-3, the V gene TRBV4-3; 7 positions agree with TRBD1. Germline values: CDR1 LGHNA, CDR2 YSLEER. This CDR3 region has 15 residues. The V segment lost 4 bases and the J segment 4 bases; nucleotides outside the gene matches: 7. In DNA, the CDR3 is TGCGCCAGCAGCCCCTTGACAGGGACGGGAAACACCATATATTTT. Its translation: CASSPLTGTGNTIYF.

The rearrangement uses TRBV6-6 and TRBJ2-7, with TRBD1 identical over 9 bases. J lost 5 bases, V lost 5 bases, and 7 bases had no gene match. The CDR3 runs 14 residues. Looked up from germline, CDR1 is MNHNY and CDR2 is SVGAGI (reference sequence). The DNA of the CDR3 is TGTGCCAGCAGTCCCGGGACAGGGAAGAACGAGCAGTACTTC. Its protein is CASSPGTGKNEQYF.

Comment on this clone: Other DNA sequences within the sample encode an identical CDR3. The gene calls are TRBV28 and TRBJ2-1; D is unresolved. In germline, CDR1 is MDHEN, CDR2 SYDVKM. The V gene lost 1 base and the J gene lost 2 bases, with 0 bases spanning the gap. The CDR3 consists of 12 residues. The CDR3 DNA is TGTGCCAGCAGTTTATCCTACAATGAGCAGTTCTTC. This translates into CASSLSYNEQFF.

The chain is built from TRBV19 and TRBJ1-5; D remains ambiguous. V lost 0 bases and J 6 bases, leaving 15 bases between the germline ends. CDR3 length: 16 residues. Germline-derived CDR1 and CDR2 are LNHDA and SQIVND (reference sequence). CDR3 sequence reads: CASSIDPGGLGQPQHF. The CDR3 region has the DNA TGTGCCAGTAGTATAGATCCCGGCGGGCTCGGTCAGCCCCAGCATTTT.

The genes are TRBV29-1 and TRBJ2-7; 9 bases map to TRBD1. The CDR3 runs 13 residues. The germline V gene encodes CDR1 SQVTM and CDR2 ANQGSEA. The junction had 11 bases not matched to a gene; V was cut back by 7 bases and J by 7 bases. CDR3: CSGRQGEYGEQYF. Here the CDR3 DNA reads TGCAGCGGTAGACAGGGGGAGTACGGAGAGCAGTACTTC.

The V call is TRBV4-1, the J call TRBJ2-2, with D possibly being TRBD2 (6 bases). Looked up from germline, CDR1 is MGHRA and CDR2 is YSYEKL. This CDR3 is 15 amino acids long. Trimming shortened V by 4 bases and J by 3 bases, and 12 bases separated the two germline ends. Here the CDR3 reads CASSPRDGDTGELFF. Written as DNA, the CDR3 is TGCGCCAGCAGCCCGCGGGACGGTGACACCGGGGAGCTGTTTTTT.

This chain connects TRBV2 to TRBJ2-7, with D perhaps TRBD1 (6 bases). CDR3 length: 12 amino acids. Germline V lookup: CDR1 SNHLY, CDR2 FYNNEI. V was shortened by 5 bases and J by 9 bases, with 14 bases between the two germline ends. The CDR3, as DNA: TGTGCCAGCAGTCGGGACACCGGACCGCAGTACTTC. Translating it yields CASSRDTGPQYF.

This chain links TRBV7-8 with TRBJ2-2; D perhaps matches TRBD1 (6 bases). The V gene lost 6 bases and the J gene lost 1 base, with 18 bases spanning the gap. The CDR3 covers 17 residues. Germline values: CDR1 SGHVS, CDR2 FQNEAQ. In nucleotides, the CDR3 is TGTGCCAGCAGTGGGACAAGGGCTTCGGGGAACACCGGGGAGCTGTTTTTT. This encodes CASSGTRASGNTGELFF.

The chain's CDR3 is CASSLPGTRHYEQFF. The CDR3 DNA is TGTGCCAGCAGCTTACCTGGGACTAGACATTATGAGCAGTTCTTC. The chain couples TRBV13 to TRBJ2-1, with 8 bases matching TRBD2. J lost 8 bases, V lost 2 bases, and 8 bases had no gene match. Germline V CDR1 and CDR2: PRHDT, FYEKMQ (reference sequence). The CDR3 runs 15 residues.

CDR3 in amino acids: CASSFTGGAWATEAFF. The DNA for the CDR3 is TGTGCCAGCAGCTTTACAGGGGGCGCTTGGGCCACTGAAGCTTTCTTT. The rearrangement joins TRBV7-6 to TRBJ1-1; 9 bases are shared with TRBD1. Germline CDR1 is SGHVS and CDR2 is FNYEAQ. The CDR3 extends over 16 amino acids. The trim removed 3 bases at V and 4 bases at J, leaving 9 bases unmatched. The full variable domain, in which reference TRBV7-6 and TRBJ1-1 provide the parts outside the CDR3, is GAGVSQSPRYKVTKRGQDVALRCDPISGHVSLYWYRQALGQGPEFLTYFNYEAQQDKSGLPNDRFSAERPEGSISTLTIQRTEQRDSAMYRCASSFTGGAWATEAFFGQGTRLTVV.

The V call is TRBV28, the J call TRBJ2-5, with 9 bases aligning to TRBD2. This CDR3 contains 16 residues. Per germline, CDR1 MDHEN and CDR2 SYDVKM. V lost 3 bases and J lost 1; bases outside the gene matches: 6. This CDR3 reads CASSFQGLAIQETQYF. DNA of the CDR3: TGTGCCAGCAGTTTCCAAGGACTAGCGATCCAAGAGACCCAGTACTTC.

This clone was seen once. The chain couples TRBV10-2 to TRBJ2-2, with 14 bases that match TRBD2. CDR1 and CDR2 (germline): WSHSY, SAAADI. V shed 7 bases, J shed 4 bases, and the junction held 8 bases outside the gene matches. This CDR3 contains 17 residues. CDR3: CASNIGTSGRITGELFF. The CDR3 nucleotides read TGCGCCAGCAACATAGGGACTAGCGGGAGAATCACCGGGGAGCTGTTTTTT.